The 7 T cell receptor beta chains reported below all come from one sample, sequenced in a study of T cells after yellow fever vaccination. TCRdb recomputed calls from the 5' RACE reads with MiXCR, one row per CDR3 protein. The table records 200,000 to 250,000 distinct CDR3 sequences, 6.9% of them present only once. The sequencing used CD4+ T cells sorted from PBMCs, collected 15 days after the yellow fever booster vaccination. Every receptor here comes from a man younger than 45 who received the YFV17D yellow fever vaccine.

This clonotype was recorded many times. The chain combines TRBV15 with TRBJ2-1; 8 bases are shared with TRBD2. The germline V gene has CDR1 LNHNV and CDR2 YYDKDF (reference sequence). Losses at the gene ends were 5 bases for V and 8 bases for J; bases not matched to a gene: 20. This CDR3 comprises 18 residues. The CDR3 DNA reads as TGTGCCACCAGCGTACGGAAGATACTTAGCGGGGTTTGGGATGAGCAGTTCTTC. Translating gives CATSVRKILSGVWDEQFF.

The sample holds a few counts of this clonotype. The gene calls are TRBV4-3 and TRBJ1-2; D not certain. Germline V gene sequence: CDR1 LGHNA, CDR2 YSLEER. V lost 3 bases, J lost 3 bases, and 11 bases lay in between. The CDR3 extends over 14 amino acids. The CDR3 DNA reads TGCGCCAGCAGCCATATCACGGGAGACTATGGCTACACCTTC. Its translation: CASSHITGDYGYTF.

This clonotype has ten or more counts. V and J are TRBV12-3 or TRBV12-4 and TRBJ1-5, with 7 nucleotides matching TRBD1. With 3 bases clipped from V and 3 bases from J, the junction kept 2 bases outside the gene matches. The length of the CDR3 is 14 residues. CDR3 DNA sequence: TGTGCCAGCAGTTTTACAGGGGCCAATCAGCCCCAGCATTTT. As protein: CASSFTGANQPQHF.

This clonotype was recorded at least ten times. This chain connects TRBV20-1 to TRBJ1-2, with D perhaps matching TRBD1 (5 bases). Germline CDR1 DFQATT, CDR2 SNEGSKA (reference sequence). This CDR3 has 12 residues. V was shortened by 4 bases and J by 5 bases, with 11 bases between the two germline ends. The CDR3, as DNA: TGCAGTGCTACGCCCGGGGGGTATGGCTACACCTTC. Translating it yields CSATPGGYGYTF.

This chain connects TRBV19 to TRBJ2-7; perhaps TRBD2 as D (6 bases). V lost 3 bases and J lost 0, with 9 bases in between. CDR3 size: 14 residues. Per germline, CDR1 LNHDA and CDR2 SQIVND (reference sequence). The CDR3 DNA is TGTGCCAGTAGTATCCCGGGGGACTCCTACGAGCAGTACTTC. It codes for CASSIPGDSYEQYF.

J is TRBJ2-5 and V is TRBV20-1; D possibly corresponds to TRBD2 (5 bases). Germline V lookup: CDR1 DFQATT, CDR2 SNEGSKA (reference sequence). This CDR3 is 13 amino acids long. Trimming took 7 bases from V and 4 from J, leaving 16 bases between them. Here the CDR3 DNA reads TGCAGTGGGTCGGACTCGAGCGGAGAGACCCAGTACTTC. This gives the protein CSGSDSSGETQYF.

This clonotype was counted ten times or more. The rearrangement links TRBV6-5 to TRBJ2-1, with 9 bases fitting TRBD1. V lost 5 bases and J lost 1; bases outside the gene matches: 3. The CDR3 runs 15 residues. Germline V CDR1 and CDR2: MNHEY, SVGAGI. In DNA, the CDR3 is TGTGCCAGCAGTATTGGGACAGGGTCCTACAATGAGCAGTTCTTC. Its translation: CASSIGTGSYNEQFF.